These 31 T cell receptor beta chains share one sample of origin, sequenced in a study of blood T cell repertoires in COVID-19. Clones were read by immunoSEQ multiplex PCR, and TCRdb kept only the in-frame ones, dropping some. The top ten hold around 10% of the sample, which has over 250,000 clones, roughly nine tenths seen once. The specimen was peripheral blood. These receptor sequences come from a middle-aged man who had recovered from COVID-19.

J is TRBJ2-3 and V is TRBV6-2 or TRBV6-3; 7 nucleotides line up with TRBD2. The trim removed 8 bases at V and 6 bases at J, leaving 8 bases unmatched. The CDR3 contains 13 residues. The germline CDR1 and CDR2 sequences are MNHEY and SVGEGT. The CDR3 DNA sequence: TGTGCCAGCGGCCGACTAGCACTGGATACGCAGTATTTT. Its translation: CASGRLALDTQYF.

The V gene is TRBV30, the J gene TRBJ2-1; TRBD2 agrees at 14 bases. Looked up from germline, CDR1 is GTSNPN and CDR2 is SVGIG (reference sequence). V trimming: 1 base; J trimming: 9 bases; junction bases outside the gene matches: 5. This CDR3 has 15 residues. CDR3 amino acids: CAWSGTSGRTVEQFF. The CDR3 DNA reads as TGTGCCTGGAGTGGGACTAGCGGGAGGACGGTTGAGCAGTTCTTC.

The rearrangement links TRBV21-1 to TRBJ2-7; the D call TRBD2 from the table was never checked on the DNA. TRBV21-1 is a pseudogene locus. This CDR3 region has 18 residues. CDR3 sequence: CASSKSPLLAGPAYEQYF. The CDR3, as DNA: TGTGCCAGCAGCAAAAGTCCCCTGCTCGCGGGACCCGCCTACGAGCAGTACTTC.

The chain is built from TRBV7-2 and TRBJ1-2; D ambiguous. Between the trimmed V and J ends, which lost 1 base and 13 bases, there was a span of 16 bases. CDR3 length equals 13 residues. The germline gives CDR1 SGHTA, CDR2 FQGNSA. This chain's CDR3 is CASSLVGSEASTF. CDR3 nucleotides: TGTGCCAGCAGCTTAGTAGGGAGCGAGGCCTCCACCTTC.

This chain joins TRBV29-1 and TRBJ2-5; D gene uncertain. This CDR3 has 12 residues. Trimming took 4 bases from V and 4 from J, leaving 10 bases between them. Germline CDR1 is SQVTM and CDR2 is ANQGSEA. The CDR3 sequence: CSVGAPGETQYF. Written as DNA, the CDR3 is TGCAGCGTTGGGGCCCCTGGAGAGACCCAGTACTTC.

This clone was seen a single time. This chain links TRBV19 with TRBJ1-2; maybe TRBD1 (6 bases). V gave up 4 bases and J gave up 6 bases, with 15 bases separating them. The germline V gene encodes CDR1 LNHDA and CDR2 SQIVND (reference sequence). This CDR3 spans 14 amino acids. DNA for the CDR3: TGTGCCAGTAGTACCCCCCGGGACATTCATGGCTACACCTTC. It specifies CASSTPRDIHGYTF.

The chain combines TRBV4-3 with TRBJ1-2; TRBD1 agrees at 8 bases. CDR1 is LGHNA and CDR2 is YSLEER in the germline V gene. The CDR3 extends over 15 amino acids. V dropped 1 base and J dropped 2; count of bases not matched to a gene: 3. The DNA of the CDR3 is TGCGCCAGCAGCCAAGGTCGGACAGGGAACTATGGCTACACCTTC. It is translated as CASSQGRTGNYGYTF.

V usage is TRBV19 and J usage is TRBJ2-6; D perhaps matches TRBD2 (6 bases). The germline V gene has CDR1 LNHDA and CDR2 SQIVND (reference sequence). The V and J ends lost 6 bases and 0 bases respectively, with 15 bases between them. There are 17 residues in the CDR3. In nucleotides, the CDR3 is TGTGCCAGTAGGCTCCTAGCGCGGGCCTCTGGGGCCAACGTCCTGACTTTC. As protein: CASRLLARASGANVLTF. Combining the CDR3 with reference TRBV19 and TRBJ2-6 gives the whole variable domain DGGITQSPKYLFRKEGQNVTLSCEQNLNHDAMYWYRQDPGQGLRLIYYSQIVNDFQKGDIAEGYSVSREKKESFPLTVTSAQKNPTAFYLCASRLLARASGANVLTFGAGSRLTVL.

This clone was found once. The chain couples TRBV5-8 to TRBJ2-4; TRBD1 aligns across 9 bases. Looked up from germline, CDR1 is SGHTS and CDR2 is YDEGEE. The junction had 9 bases not matched to a gene; V was cut back by 4 bases and J by 7 bases. CDR3 length: 15 residues. The CDR3 loop reads CASSPTGGGRNIQYF. In DNA form, the CDR3 reads TGTGCCAGCAGCCCAACAGGGGGCGGTAGGAACATTCAGTACTTC.

This clone was found a few times. The V call is TRBV5-5, the J call TRBJ1-5; 8 bases match TRBD1. V lost 0 bases, J lost 7 bases, and 12 bases stayed unmatched. The CDR3 runs to 17 residues. Germline-derived CDR1 and CDR2 are SGHKS and YYEKEE (reference sequence). CDR3 protein: CASSLDRTGRLEQPQHF. Written as DNA, the CDR3 is TGTGCCAGCAGCTTGGATCGGACAGGGAGGTTGGAACAGCCCCAGCATTTT.

The DNA for the CDR3 is TGTGCCAGCAGCTTATATGCGGGGGGGGTCGATGAGCAGTTCTTC. This sequence encodes CASSLYAGGVDEQFF. The chain recombines TRBV11-3 with TRBJ2-1, with 9 bases identical to TRBD2. V dropped 2 bases and J dropped 8; count of bases not matched to a gene: 7. CDR1 SGHNT and CDR2 YENEEA come from the germline V gene. The CDR3 covers 15 residues.

V is TRBV7-9 and J is TRBJ2-1; 9 nucleotides line up with TRBD2. The CDR3 length is 14 residues. Per germline, CDR1 SEHNR and CDR2 FQNEAQ (reference sequence). With V trimmed by 5 bases and J by 4 bases, 3 bases remained unmatched. The CDR3 DNA follows: TGTGCCAGCAGCCCGGCGGGGGGGTACAATGAGCAGTTCTTC. Translated: CASSPAGGYNEQFF.

The chain carries TRBV7-9 and TRBJ2-6; TRBD1 agrees at 7 bases. CDR1 SEHNR and CDR2 FQNEAQ come from the germline V gene (reference sequence). Germline trimming cut 5 bases from V and 2 bases from J; bases unmatched to any gene: 3. There are 15 residues in the CDR3. In nucleotides, the CDR3 is TGTGCCAGCAGCATAGGGGGCACTGGGGCCAACGTCCTGACTTTC. This codes for CASSIGGTGANVLTF.

The chain recombines TRBV18 with TRBJ2-7; D is possibly TRBD2 (6 bases). Trimming stripped 1 base from V and 7 bases from J, with 20 bases between. Germline assignment: CDR1 KGHSH and CDR2 LQKENI. The CDR3 has 16 residues. The CDR3 spells CASSPRSVGGLGEQYF. The CDR3 region has the DNA TGTGCCAGCTCACCACGATCGGTCGGGGGACTGGGGGAGCAGTACTTC.

This chain connects TRBV19 to TRBJ2-3; possibly TRBD1 for D (5 bases). The CDR3 spans 16 residues. V gave up 0 bases and J gave up 3 bases, with 13 bases separating them. Germline-derived CDR1 and CDR2 are LNHDA and SQIVND (reference sequence). The CDR3 is CASSIDQGGRTDTQYF. CDR3 coding DNA: TGTGCCAGTAGTATAGATCAGGGTGGAAGGACAGATACGCAGTATTTT.

The rearrangement joins TRBV30 to TRBJ1-5, with D possibly TRBD1 on 6 matching bases. Germline V gene data show CDR1 as GTSNPN and CDR2 as SVGIG (reference sequence). The CDR3 extends over 15 amino acids. V was pared by 0 bases and J by 7 bases, with 16 bases between. As DNA, the CDR3 is TGTGCCTGGAGTGTAATGGGACAAAGAGGACAGCCCCAGCATTTT. It specifies CAWSVMGQRGQPQHF.

The chain is built from TRBV6-5 and TRBJ2-2; 10 positions agree with TRBD1. The CDR3 loop spans 15 amino acids. V dropped 8 bases and J dropped 4; count of bases not matched to a gene: 7. Germline CDR1 is MNHEY and CDR2 is SVGAGI. CDR3 DNA sequence: TGTGCCAGCCGTAGACAGGGGGCGATCACCGGGGAGCTGTTTTTT. It yields the protein CASRRQGAITGELFF.

The V gene is TRBV4-2, the J gene TRBJ2-6, with D maybe TRBD2 (6 bases). Trimming cost V 0 bases and J 2 bases, with 11 bases left between them. Germline CDR1 LGHNA, CDR2 YNFKEQ. This CDR3 spans 17 amino acids. The CDR3 is CASSQDGWGAGANVLTF. CDR3 in DNA: TGTGCCAGCAGCCAAGACGGCTGGGGGGCTGGGGCCAACGTCCTGACTTTC.

The chain carries TRBV19 and TRBJ1-1; perhaps TRBD1 as D (5 bases). The CDR3 is 16 amino acids. The V and J ends lost 3 bases and 1 base respectively, with 15 bases between them. Germline V lookup: CDR1 LNHDA, CDR2 SQIVND (reference sequence). The DNA for the CDR3 is TGTGCCAGTAGTATCCTTCCCGGGAGGGGGAACACTGAAGCTTTCTTT. It encodes CASSILPGRGNTEAFF.

The J gene is TRBJ1-1, the V gene TRBV7-6, with TRBD1 matching 7 bases. J was trimmed by 2 bases and V by 5 bases; bases with no gene match: 5. Germline values: CDR1 SGHVS, CDR2 FNYEAQ. The CDR3 length is 14 residues. CDR3 bases: TGTGCCAGCAGCCTGGACAGGATTAACACTGAAGCTTTCTTT. Translated: CASSLDRINTEAFF.

The rearrangement uses TRBV18 and TRBJ2-7; weak D call: TRBD2 (5 bases). V lost 3 bases and J lost 4, with 16 bases in between. Germline V gives CDR1 KGHSH, CDR2 LQKENI. This CDR3 region has 15 residues. The CDR3 region has the DNA TGTGCCAGCTCACCCTCTGTGAGGGATCGATACGAGCAGTACTTC. It yields the protein CASSPSVRDRYEQYF.

The count of this clone is one. CDR3 loop: CAISESSFYNEQFF. CDR3 nucleotide sequence: TGTGCCATCAGTGAATCTAGCTTCTACAATGAGCAGTTCTTC. The V and J genes are TRBV10-3 and TRBJ2-1, with D maybe TRBD2 (5 bases). The CDR3 totals 14 residues. CDR1 is ENHRY and CDR2 is SYGVKD in the germline V gene. The V end lost 3 bases, the J end lost 3 bases, and 9 bases lay between the germline ends.

The chain carries TRBV18 and TRBJ1-5, with 7 bases that match TRBD1. CDR1 KGHSH and CDR2 LQKENI come from the germline V gene. Losses at the gene ends were 6 bases for V and 4 bases for J; bases not matched to a gene: 3. The CDR3 contains 13 residues. The CDR3 coding sequence is TGTGCCAGCTCCCGACAGGGAAATCAGCCCCAGCATTTT. As protein: CASSRQGNQPQHF.

V is TRBV2 and J is TRBJ1-2, with D possibly TRBD1 on 5 matching bases. Trimming shortened V by 0 bases and J by 2 bases, and 10 bases separated the two germline ends. This CDR3 contains 15 residues. Germline V gives CDR1 SNHLY, CDR2 FYNNEI. The CDR3 sequence: CASSEASGRNYGYTF. DNA of the CDR3: TGTGCCAGCAGTGAAGCTTCAGGGAGGAACTATGGCTACACCTTC.

The chain uses TRBV10-3 and TRBJ2-3, with TRBD1 as a possible D gene (5 bases). The CDR3 loop spans 13 amino acids. The germline V and J ends were trimmed by 4 bases and 0 bases, with 5 bases remaining between them. Germline V gene lookup returns CDR1 ENHRY and CDR2 SYGVKD. The CDR3 sequence: CAISGQSTDTQYF. CDR3 coding DNA: TGTGCCATCAGTGGACAGAGCACAGATACGCAGTATTTT.

The chain joins TRBV1 to TRBJ2-1; the table's D gene call, TRBD1, was not cross checked with the DNA. TRBV1 is labeled a pseudogene. This CDR3 has 16 residues. The CDR3 here is CTSSPHQGATGDEQFF. The CDR3 DNA is TGCACCAGCAGCCCCCACCAGGGGGCAACAGGCGATGAGCAGTTCTTC.

The chain joins TRBV7-6 to TRBJ2-5, with D possibly being TRBD2 (5 bases). The CDR3 is 14 residues long. Germline V gene sequence: CDR1 SGHVS, CDR2 FNYEAQ. Trimming removed 0 bases at V and 4 bases at J, with 9 bases between. The CDR3 DNA sequence: TGTGCCAGCAGCTTAGCAGGAGAGGGAGAGACCCAGTACTTC. It translates to CASSLAGEGETQYF.

The chain carries TRBV6-5 and TRBJ1-5; no clear D gene. The V and J ends lost 4 bases and 1 base respectively, with 5 bases between them. Germline CDR1 MNHEY, CDR2 SVGAGI. The length of the CDR3 is 13 residues. The CDR3 is CASSSESNQPQHF. Here the CDR3 DNA reads TGTGCCAGCAGTTCTGAGAGCAATCAGCCCCAGCATTTT.

The chain employs TRBV24-1 and TRBJ2-1; TRBD2 matches at 12 bases. Unmatched junction bases numbered 10, after V lost 4 bases and J lost 7 bases. CDR3 size: 17 residues. Germline V gene data show CDR1 as KGHDR and CDR2 as SFDVKD. The CDR3 is CATSDPSTSGGLNEQFF. DNA of the CDR3: TGTGCCACCAGTGACCCTTCGACTAGCGGGGGTTTAAATGAGCAGTTCTTC.

The rearrangement joins TRBV7-2 to TRBJ2-5; 14 bases fit TRBD2. The CDR3 has 16 residues. The germline V gene has CDR1 SGHTA and CDR2 FQGNSA. With 3 bases clipped from V and 5 bases from J, the junction kept 5 bases outside the gene matches. As DNA, the CDR3 is TGTGCCAGCAGCTTCCGACTAGCGGGAGGGGGGGAGACCCAGTACTTC. Protein product: CASSFRLAGGGETQYF.

The chain uses TRBV6-5 and TRBJ1-6; D ambiguous. Germline CDR1 MNHEY, CDR2 SVGAGI. This CDR3 is built from 14 residues. V was trimmed by 4 bases and J by 3 bases, leaving 7 bases between them. The CDR3 loop is CASSSGGYNSPLHF. Here the CDR3 DNA reads TGTGCCAGCAGTTCCGGAGGCTATAATTCACCCCTCCACTTT.